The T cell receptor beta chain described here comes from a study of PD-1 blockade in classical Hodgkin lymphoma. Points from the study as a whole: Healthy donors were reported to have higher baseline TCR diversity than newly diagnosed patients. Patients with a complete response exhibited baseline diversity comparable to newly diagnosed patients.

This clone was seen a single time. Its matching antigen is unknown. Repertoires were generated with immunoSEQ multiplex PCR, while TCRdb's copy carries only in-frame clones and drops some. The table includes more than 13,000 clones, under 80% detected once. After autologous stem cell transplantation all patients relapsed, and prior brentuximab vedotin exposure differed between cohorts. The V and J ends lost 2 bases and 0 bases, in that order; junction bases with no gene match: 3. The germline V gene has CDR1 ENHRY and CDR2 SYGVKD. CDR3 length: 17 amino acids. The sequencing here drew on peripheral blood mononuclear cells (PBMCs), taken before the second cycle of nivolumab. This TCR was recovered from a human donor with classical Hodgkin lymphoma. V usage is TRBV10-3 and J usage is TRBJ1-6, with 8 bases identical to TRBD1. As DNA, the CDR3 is TGTGCCATCAGTGAGGACAGGGGTGGCTCCTATAATTCACCCCTCCACTTT. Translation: CAISEDRGGSYNSPLHF.